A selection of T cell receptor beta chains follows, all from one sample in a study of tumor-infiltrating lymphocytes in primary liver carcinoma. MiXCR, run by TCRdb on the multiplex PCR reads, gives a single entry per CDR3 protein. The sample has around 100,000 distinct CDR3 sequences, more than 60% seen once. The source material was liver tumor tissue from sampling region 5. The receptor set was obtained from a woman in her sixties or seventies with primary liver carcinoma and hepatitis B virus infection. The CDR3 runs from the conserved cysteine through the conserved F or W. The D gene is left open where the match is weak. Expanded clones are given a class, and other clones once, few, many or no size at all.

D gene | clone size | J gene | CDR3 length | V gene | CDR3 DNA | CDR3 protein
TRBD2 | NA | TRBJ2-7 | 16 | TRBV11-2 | TGTGCCAGCAGCTACGGCGGGGGGACCCTGGGAAGCGAGCAGTACTTC | CASSYGGGTLGSEQYF
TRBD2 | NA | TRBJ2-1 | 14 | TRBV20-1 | TGCAGTGCTAAGAGCGGGAGGGGGGGCGATGAGCAGTTCTTC | CSAKSGRGGDEQFF
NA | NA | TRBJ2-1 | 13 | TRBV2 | TGTGCCAGTAGGTTCGAACGGGGGACCGCGCAGTTCTTC | CASRFERGTAQFF
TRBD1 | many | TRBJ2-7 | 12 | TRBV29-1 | TGCAGCGGGACAGGGGATACCTACGAGCAGTACTTC | CSGTGDTYEQYF
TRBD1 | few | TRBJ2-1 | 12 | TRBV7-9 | TGTGCCAGCGGAGACAGGGACAATGAGCAGTTCTTC | CASGDRDNEQFF
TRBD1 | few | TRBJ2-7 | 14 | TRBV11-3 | TGTGCCAGGAGTAAACCGGGACAGTACAATGAGCAGTACTTC | CARSKPGQYNEQYF
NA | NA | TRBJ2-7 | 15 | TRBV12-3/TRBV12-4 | TGTACCAGCAGGGAACAACAGGTTCCTACCTACGAGCAGTACTTC | CTSREQQVPTYEQYF
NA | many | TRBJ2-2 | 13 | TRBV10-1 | TGCGCCAGCAGTGACGCAGACACCGGGGAGCTGTTTTTT | CASSDADTGELFF
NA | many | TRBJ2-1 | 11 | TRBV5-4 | TGTGCCAGCAGACTCTACAATGAGCAGTTCTTC | CASRLYNEQFF
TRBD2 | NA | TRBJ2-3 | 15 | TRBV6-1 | TGTGCCAGCAGTGAAGCGCGCGGGAGCACAGATGCGCAGTATTTC | CASSEARGSTDAQYF
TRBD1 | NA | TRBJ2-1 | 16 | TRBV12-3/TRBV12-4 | TGTACCAGCAGTTCTCGCCCACGGGACAGGGATAATGAGCAGTTCTTC | CTSSSRPRDRDNEQFF
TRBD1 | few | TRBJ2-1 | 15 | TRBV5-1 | TGCGCCAGCAGCTTGACAGGGGAACCCACACATGAGCAGTTCTTC | CASSLTGEPTHEQFF
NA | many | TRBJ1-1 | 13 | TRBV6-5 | TGTGCCAGCAGTTGGAGACCGGGAGCTGAAGCTTTCTTT | CASSWRPGAEAFF
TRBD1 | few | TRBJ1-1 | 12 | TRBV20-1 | TGCAGTGGCGCATCAGGGGGAACTGAAGCTTTCTTT | CSGASGGTEAFF
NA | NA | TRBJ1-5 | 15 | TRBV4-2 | TGTGTCAGCGGCCAAGATATGGACAACAATCAGCCCCAGCATTTT | CVSGQDMDNNQPQHF
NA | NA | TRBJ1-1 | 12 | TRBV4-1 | TGCGCCAGCAGTACAGGGAACACTGAAGTTTTCTTC | CASSTGNTEVFF
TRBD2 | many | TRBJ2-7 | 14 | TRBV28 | TGTGCCAGCAGTTACGGGGGGGTGTCCTACGAGCAGTACTTC | CASSYGGVSYEQYF
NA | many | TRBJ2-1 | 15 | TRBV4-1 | TGCGCCAGCAGCCAAGAGGGGGGGCTAGTTTTGGGGCAGTTCTTC | CASSQEGGLVLGQFF
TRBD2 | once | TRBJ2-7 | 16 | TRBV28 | TGTGTCAGCAGTATTGGACTAGCGGTCCTCTCCTACGAGCAGTACTTC | CVSSIGLAVLSYEQYF
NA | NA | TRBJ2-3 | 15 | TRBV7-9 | TGTGCCAGCAACTTAGAGGGACTCAACACAGATACGCAGTATTTT | CASNLEGLNTDTQYF
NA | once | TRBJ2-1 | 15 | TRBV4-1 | TGCGCCAGCAGTCCCACGGACTCGAGAGGCGTTGAGCAGTTTTTC | CASSPTDSRGVEQFF
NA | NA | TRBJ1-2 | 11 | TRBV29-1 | TGCAGTGTTGAAAAGGCCTATGGCTACATCTTC | CSVEKAYGYIF